The 18 T cell receptor beta chains listed next were all sequenced from one sample in a study of Graves' ophthalmopathy and Graves' hyperthyroidism. Amplification from RNA transcripts yielded the TCR beta CDR3 regions. The first-round RT-PCR employed HTBI primers together with the Qiagen OneStep RT-PCR kit. A multiplex PCR was then performed as the second round. TCRdb passed the multiplex PCR reads through MiXCR, listing each CDR3 protein once. The sample lists about 390,000 distinct CDR3 sequences, roughly 17% occurring once. Input material: peripheral blood. These receptors were obtained from an adult woman with stable Graves' hyperthyroidism.

In its sample, this clonotype was seen many times. The chain joins TRBV6-2 or TRBV6-3 to TRBJ2-2; D ambiguous. This CDR3 has 14 amino acids. Germline CDR1 reads MNHEY; CDR2 reads SVGEGT. V lost 3 bases, J lost 2 bases, and 7 bases lay in between. The CDR3 here is CASSYYLNTGELFF. CDR3 nucleotide sequence: TGTGCCAGCAGTTATTACTTAAACACCGGGGAGCTGTTTTTT.

This clonotype was seen at least ten times. This sequence joins TRBV12-3 or TRBV12-4 and TRBJ2-2; no reliable D call. This CDR3 has 11 residues. Deletions cut 2 bases from V and 8 bases from J, with 3 bases between. CDR3 sequence (DNA): TGTGCCAGCAGTTTATTGGGGGAGCTGTTTTTT. It specifies CASSLLGELFF.

This clonotype was counted ten times or more. The rearrangement links TRBV7-8 to TRBJ1-1, with 8 bases lining up with TRBD1. The CDR3 runs to 13 residues. The germline gives CDR1 SGHVS, CDR2 FQNEAQ. The V segment lost 8 bases and the J segment 4 bases; nucleotides outside the gene matches: 6. Here the CDR3 reads CASVSTGGTEAFF. The CDR3 region has the DNA TGTGCCAGCGTCTCAACAGGGGGCACTGAAGCTTTCTTT.

There are many counts of this clonotype. CDR3 nucleotide sequence: TGCAGCGCCAGACTAGCGGGAGCTGGAGAGCAGTACTTC. Protein: CSARLAGAGEQYF. The J gene is TRBJ2-7, the V gene TRBV29-1; 12 positions match TRBD2. The V segment lost 7 bases and the J segment 7 bases; nucleotides outside the gene matches: 8. This CDR3 has 13 residues. Germline V gives CDR1 SQVTM, CDR2 ANQGSEA.

In this sample, this clonotype turned up many times. The chain links TRBV29-1 to TRBJ2-4; no clear D gene. Germline CDR1 SQVTM, CDR2 ANQGSEA. The CDR3 has 13 amino acids. V was cut by 4 bases and J by 2 bases, with 9 bases left in between. CDR3 nucleotides: TGCAGCGTTGTACCCGTGACCAAAAACATTCAGTACTTC. This gives the protein CSVVPVTKNIQYF.

This clonotype was detected ten times or more. In DNA, the CDR3 is TGTGCCAGCAGTTTACCCGACAGGGACGAGCAGTACTTC. Amino acids: CASSLPDRDEQYF. The gene calls are TRBV28 and TRBJ2-7; 7 bases line up with TRBD1. The CDR3 covers 13 residues. Trimming removed 2 bases from V and 5 bases from J; junction bases left unmatched: 3. CDR1 is MDHEN, CDR2 SYDVKM, per germline. The full variable domain, in which reference TRBV28 and TRBJ2-7 provide the parts outside the CDR3, is DVKVTQSSRYLVKRTGEKVFLECVQDMDHENMFWYRQDPGLGLRLIYFSYDVKMKEKGDIPEGYSVSREKKERFSLILESASTNQTSMYLCASSLPDRDEQYFGPGTRLTVT.

This clonotype was seen many times. V and J are TRBV7-2 and TRBJ2-2; unclear D gene. Germline V gene sequence: CDR1 SGHTA, CDR2 FQGNSA. The CDR3 loop spans 11 amino acids. V dropped 3 bases and J dropped 6 bases, with 2 bases sitting between them. CDR3 amino acids: CASSFAGELFF. The CDR3 DNA reads as TGTGCCAGCAGCTTTGCCGGGGAGCTGTTTTTT.

This chain connects TRBV18 to TRBJ2-5, with unresolved D. The germline V and J ends were trimmed by 2 bases and 5 bases, with 9 bases remaining between them. The CDR3 length is 13 residues. Germline values: CDR1 KGHSH, CDR2 LQKENI. Here the CDR3 DNA reads TGTGCCAGCTCACCAGGCGTAGTCGAGACCCAGTACTTC. Amino acid sequence: CASSPGVVETQYF.

The gene calls are TRBV20-1 and TRBJ1-3; D is uncertain. There are 15 residues in the CDR3. From germline, CDR1 is DFQATT and CDR2 SNEGSKA (reference sequence). V was pared by 0 bases and J by 2 bases, with 11 bases between. CDR3 loop: CSARDPRTTGNTIYF. CDR3 sequence (DNA): TGCAGTGCTAGAGATCCCCGGACGACTGGAAACACCATATATTTT.

Worth noting for this clonotype: A read error is possible here, since a much larger clone lies one base away. The chain joins TRBV6-5 to TRBJ1-6; D call uncertain. The CDR3 contains 19 residues. From germline, CDR1 is MNHEY and CDR2 SVGAGI. CDR3 residues: CVSSYSFRRDSSYNSPLHF. CDR3 DNA: TGTGTCAGCAGTTACTCGTTTAGAAGGGATAGCTCCTATAATTCACCCCTCCACTTT.

The rearrangement uses TRBV12-3 or TRBV12-4 and TRBJ1-5; D perhaps matches TRBD1 (5 bases). Trimming took 2 bases from V and 7 from J, leaving 12 bases between them. The CDR3 runs 14 residues. CDR3 nucleotides: TGTGCCAGCAGTTTACAGGGAGTAGAGCAGCCCCAGCATTTT. Translating it yields CASSLQGVEQPQHF.

This clonotype was picked up a small number of times. The chain recombines TRBV4-1 with TRBJ2-1, with no clear D. Germline V CDR1 and CDR2: MGHRA, YSYEKL. The CDR3 consists of 17 residues. V was trimmed by 0 bases and J by 5 bases, leaving 17 bases between them. CDR3 nucleotide sequence: TGCGCCAGCAGCCAAGATTTTGGCTCAAAAGCAAACAATGAGCAGTTCTTC. It is translated as CASSQDFGSKANNEQFF.

Ten or more counts support this clonotype. J is TRBJ2-7 and V is TRBV27, with TRBD2 matching 9 bases. V lost 6 bases to trimming and J lost 7 bases; unmatched junction nucleotides: 7. Per germline, CDR1 MNHEY and CDR2 SMNVEV (reference sequence). The CDR3 totals 13 residues. The CDR3 here is CASSTSGPREQYF. The DNA of the CDR3 is TGTGCCAGCAGCACTAGCGGGCCAAGGGAGCAGTACTTC.

This clonotype was picked up many times. The chain combines TRBV28 with TRBJ2-7; the D gene is possibly TRBD2 (6 bases). This CDR3 region has 13 residues. Germline-derived CDR1 and CDR2 are MDHEN and SYDVKM. V was shortened by 6 bases and J by 1 base, with 10 bases between the two germline ends. The CDR3 loop is CASRSGWSYEQYF. CDR3 DNA: TGTGCCAGCAGAAGCGGGTGGTCCTACGAGCAGTACTTC.

Points on this clonotype: Because it lacks the conserved phenylalanine or tryptophan at the end, this CDR3 is likely a read error. The limits of the CDR3 on the DNA are not certain, so only TCRdb's listed CDR3 is given. CDR3 sequence: CAISVSGPENTGELFV. The chain couples TRBV10-3 to TRBJ2-2; the table names TRBD1, a call not compared with the DNA. The germline V gene encodes CDR1 ENHRY and CDR2 SYGVKD. The CDR3 sequence runs 16 residues, both termini included.

This clonotype showed up many times. The rearrangement uses TRBV28 and TRBJ2-7, with 7 bases matching TRBD2. The CDR3 is made up of 13 amino acids. Trimming at V came to 7 bases and at J to 4 bases, leaving 7 bases not matched to a gene. In germline, CDR1 is MDHEN, CDR2 SYDVKM. CDR3 DNA: TGTGCCAGCATGGCGGGGGTACTGTACGAGCAGTACTTC. It is translated as CASMAGVLYEQYF.

In its sample, this clonotype was seen many times. The rearrangement joins TRBV30 to TRBJ1-2; D is perhaps TRBD1 (6 bases). Germline V gene data show CDR1 as GTSNPN and CDR2 as SVGIG (reference sequence). CDR3 length: 14 residues. The V gene lost 1 base and the J gene lost 5 bases, with 14 bases spanning the gap. In DNA form, the CDR3 reads TGTGCCTGGAGTGCCCGGGACACCCTTTATGGCTACACCTTC. It yields the protein CAWSARDTLYGYTF.

This clonotype was found many times. V is TRBV2 and J is TRBJ2-7; TRBD2 matches 8 bases. The CDR3 covers 21 residues. V was pared by 4 bases and J by 2 bases, with 25 bases of the junction left unmatched. Germline CDR1 reads SNHLY; CDR2 reads FYNNEI. The CDR3 nucleotides are TGTGCCAGCAGTGCTTCCTTAATTTTACCCGGGACTAGAACGCTTCCCTACGAGCAGTACTTC. Amino acid sequence: CASSASLILPGTRTLPYEQYF.